This TCR beta chain was profiled in a study of cytomegalovirus exposure and HLA in healthy donors. PCR employed 60 Vbeta and 13 Jbeta primers. Only in-frame clones appear in the TCRdb table, and some are missing; sequencing was by immunoSEQ multiplex PCR. Among 95,000 to 150,000 clones, under 70% were seen once, and the ten largest hold about 1.6%. For this clone: What it binds is not known.

All donors participated as healthy donors of bone marrow. Study outcomes and limitations: According to a later analysis, donors in an Asian-associated ancestry cluster reportedly had fewer N-insertions than the roughly 640-donor mean.

The CDR3 contains 19 residues. Germline V lookup: CDR1 SGHAT, CDR2 FQNNGV. Trimming took 1 base from V and 3 from J, leaving 25 bases between them. The chain is built from TRBV11-2 and TRBJ2-7, with D possibly being TRBD2 (5 bases). Sequencing was done on a sample of PBMCs. The sequence was obtained from a man in his late teens or twenties in good health and CMV-seronegative. DNA of the CDR3: TGTGCCAGCAGCTTAGGACGGATAGGTTCTAGCTCCTATCTCTACGAGCAGTACTTC. Amino acids: CASSLGRIGSSSYLYEQYF.